The rows below give T cell receptor beta chains drawn from one sample of a study of neurological immune-mediated disorders. From the 5' RACE reads, TCRdb called clonotypes with MiXCR, one entry per CDR3 protein. The sample includes fewer than 35,000 distinct CDR3 sequences, approximately 4.2% of them seen just once. The sequenced material came from PBMCs. The receptors stem from a man younger than 35 in good health. Each CDR3 is given without its conserved first and last residue. A D gene is named only where the DNA matches it firmly.

j_call	v_call	d_call	cdr3_aa
TRBJ1-2	TRBV7-3	NA	ASSQTPDRNYGYT
TRBJ2-7	TRBV7-9	TRBD2	ASSFLPTSGTYEQY
TRBJ2-1	TRBV29-1	NA	SATDGEQF
TRBJ1-6	TRBV5-1	NA	ASSFEANSPLH
TRBJ2-3	TRBV6-6	TRBD2	ASSDPPGLAGPQY
TRBJ2-6	TRBV12-3/TRBV12-4	NA	ASSPWGPGANVLT
TRBJ1-2	TRBV6-5	NA	ATRGWDRKKYGYT
TRBJ2-3	TRBV6-2/TRBV6-3	NA	ASSYDRSSTDTQY
TRBJ1-5	TRBV7-6	NA	ASSLMGNQPQH
TRBJ2-4	TRBV5-1	TRBD1	ASSTPTGANIQY
TRBJ1-1	TRBV20-1	NA	SARGSGTHLRHTEAF
TRBJ2-7	TRBV9	NA	ASSPHILAGEQY
TRBJ1-2	TRBV20-1	NA	SASNWIYGYT
TRBJ2-7	TRBV29-1	NA	SVQGLSRWEQY
TRBJ1-6	TRBV11-1	NA	ASSRTGNNSPLH
TRBJ1-1	TRBV12-3/TRBV12-4	NA	ASSLFDLIPEAF
TRBJ1-1	TRBV14	NA	ASGGNFIEAF
TRBJ1-1	TRBV10-2	NA	ASSESYSRKEAF
TRBJ2-2	TRBV10-3	TRBD2	AISAGLAVHGELF
TRBJ2-7	TRBV20-1	TRBD1	SARTGGSSYEQY
TRBJ2-1	TRBV7-2	TRBD2	ASSLTSGLSNEQF
TRBJ2-5	TRBV20-1	NA	SAAPFQETQY
TRBJ2-2	TRBV27	TRBD2	ASSLSPFPGAGGHITGELF
TRBJ2-5	TRBV3-1	TRBD2	ASSQGIAGRQETQY
TRBJ2-1	TRBV5-1	TRBD1	ASSLYTQGADEQF
TRBJ2-7	TRBV7-2	TRBD1	ASSLQGQGRYEQY
TRBJ2-2	TRBV5-1	NA	ASTPAGSSTGELF
TRBJ1-3	TRBV18	TRBD1	ASSPGTVQRNSGNTIY
TRBJ1-2	TRBV16	NA	ASSQSGYGYT
TRBJ2-5	TRBV29-1	TRBD1	SVEGQGIEETQY
TRBJ1-5	TRBV2	NA	ASSWTASNQPQH